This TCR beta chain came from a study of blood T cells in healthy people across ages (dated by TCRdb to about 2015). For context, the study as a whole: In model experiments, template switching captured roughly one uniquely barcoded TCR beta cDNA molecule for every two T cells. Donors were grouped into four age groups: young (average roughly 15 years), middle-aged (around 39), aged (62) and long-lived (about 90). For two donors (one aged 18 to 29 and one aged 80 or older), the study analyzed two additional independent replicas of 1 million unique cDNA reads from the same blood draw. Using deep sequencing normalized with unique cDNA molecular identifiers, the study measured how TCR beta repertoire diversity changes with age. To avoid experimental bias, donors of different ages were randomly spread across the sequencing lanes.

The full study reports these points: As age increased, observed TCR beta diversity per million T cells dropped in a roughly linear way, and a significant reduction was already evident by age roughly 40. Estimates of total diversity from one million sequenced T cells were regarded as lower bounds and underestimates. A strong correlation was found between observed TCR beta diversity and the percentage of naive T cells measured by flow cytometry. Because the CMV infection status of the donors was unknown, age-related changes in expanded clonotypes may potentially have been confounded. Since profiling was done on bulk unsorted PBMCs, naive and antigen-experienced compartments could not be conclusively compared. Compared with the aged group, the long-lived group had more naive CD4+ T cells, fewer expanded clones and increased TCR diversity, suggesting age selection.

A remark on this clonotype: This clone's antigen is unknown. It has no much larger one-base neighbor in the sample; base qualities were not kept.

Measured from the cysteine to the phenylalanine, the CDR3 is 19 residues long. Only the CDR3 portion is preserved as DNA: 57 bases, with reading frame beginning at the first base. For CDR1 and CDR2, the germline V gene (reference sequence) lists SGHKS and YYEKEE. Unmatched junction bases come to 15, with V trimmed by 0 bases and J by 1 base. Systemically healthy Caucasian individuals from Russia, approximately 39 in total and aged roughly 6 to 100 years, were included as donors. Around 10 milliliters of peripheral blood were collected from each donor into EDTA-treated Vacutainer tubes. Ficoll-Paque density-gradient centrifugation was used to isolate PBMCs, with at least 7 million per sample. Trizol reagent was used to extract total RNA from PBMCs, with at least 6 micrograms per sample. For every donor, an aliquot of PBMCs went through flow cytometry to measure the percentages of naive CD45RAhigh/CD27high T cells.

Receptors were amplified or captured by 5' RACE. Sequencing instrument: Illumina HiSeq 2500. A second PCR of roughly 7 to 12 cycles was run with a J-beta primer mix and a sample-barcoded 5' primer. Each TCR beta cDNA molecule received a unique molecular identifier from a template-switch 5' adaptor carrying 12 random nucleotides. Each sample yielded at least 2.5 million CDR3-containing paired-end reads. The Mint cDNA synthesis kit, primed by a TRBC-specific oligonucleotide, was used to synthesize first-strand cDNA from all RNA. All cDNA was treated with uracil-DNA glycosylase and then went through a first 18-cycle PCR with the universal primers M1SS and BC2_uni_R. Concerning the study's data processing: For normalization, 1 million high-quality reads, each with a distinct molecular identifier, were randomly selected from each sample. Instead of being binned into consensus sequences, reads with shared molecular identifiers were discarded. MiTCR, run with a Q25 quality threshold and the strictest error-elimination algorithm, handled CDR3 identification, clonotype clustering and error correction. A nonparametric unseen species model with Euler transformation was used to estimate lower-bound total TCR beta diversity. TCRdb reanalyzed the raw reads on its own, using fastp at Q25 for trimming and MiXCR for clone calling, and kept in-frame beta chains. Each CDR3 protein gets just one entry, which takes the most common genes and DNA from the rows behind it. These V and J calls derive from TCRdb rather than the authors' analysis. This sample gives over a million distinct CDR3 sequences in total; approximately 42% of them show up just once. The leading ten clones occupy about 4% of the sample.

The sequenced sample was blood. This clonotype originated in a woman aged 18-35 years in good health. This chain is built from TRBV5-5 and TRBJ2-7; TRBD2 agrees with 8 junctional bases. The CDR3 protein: CASSLDPGDSGRASYEQYF. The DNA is TGTGCCAGCAGCTTGGATCCAGGGGATTCCGGGAGGGCGTCCTACGAGCAGTACTTC. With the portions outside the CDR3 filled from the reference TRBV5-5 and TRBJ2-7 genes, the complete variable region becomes DAGVTQSPTHLIKTRGQQVTLRCSPISGHKSVSWYQQVLGQGPQFIFQYYEKEERGRGNFPDRFSARQFPNYSSELNVNALLLGDSALYLCASSLDPGDSGRASYEQYFGPGTRLTVT.